This TCR beta chain comes out of a study of blood T cells in healthy people across ages. Through a sample-barcoded 5' primer and a J-beta primer mix, a second PCR was run for about 6 to 11 cycles. Via MiXCR, TCRdb re-called the 5' RACE reads, giving one row per CDR3 protein. This table holds about 1.7 million distinct CDR3 sequences, approximately 30% found once. V was pared by 2 bases and J by 1 base, with 4 bases of the junction left unmatched. CDR3 length equals 15 residues. Germline V gene lookup returns CDR1 SGHAT and CDR2 FQNNGV. Each donor had roughly 10 milliliters of peripheral blood drawn. Material for sequencing was blood. This clonotype was obtained from a woman aged 30 to 39 in good health. The rearrangement joins TRBV11-2 to TRBJ2-5, with 7 positions matching TRBD2. Here the CDR3 reads CASSLRGTTQETQYF. DNA for the CDR3: TGTGCCAGCAGCTTACGGGGGACTACCCAAGAGACCCAGTACTTC.